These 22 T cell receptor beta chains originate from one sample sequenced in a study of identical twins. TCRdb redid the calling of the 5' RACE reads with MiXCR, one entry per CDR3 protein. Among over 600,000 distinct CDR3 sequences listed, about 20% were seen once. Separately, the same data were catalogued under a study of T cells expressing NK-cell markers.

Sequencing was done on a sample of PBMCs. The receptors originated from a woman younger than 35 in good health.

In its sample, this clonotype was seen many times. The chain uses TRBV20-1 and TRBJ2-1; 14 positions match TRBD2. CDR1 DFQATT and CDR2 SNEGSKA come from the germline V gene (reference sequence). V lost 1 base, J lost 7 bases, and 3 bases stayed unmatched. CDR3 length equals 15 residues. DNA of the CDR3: TGCAGTGCTAGAGGACTAGCGGGAGGGCGGAATGAGCAGTTCTTC. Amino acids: CSARGLAGGRNEQFF.

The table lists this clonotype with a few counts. The chain's CDR3 is CAWSRPTGLNEQYF. The CDR3, as DNA: TGTGCCTGGAGTCGGCCAACAGGGCTCAACGAGCAGTACTTC. The chain recombines TRBV30 with TRBJ2-7, with a weak D call TRBD1 (6 bases). This CDR3 spans 14 amino acids. Trimming left V 2 bases short and J 5 bases short, with 16 bases between. The germline V gene has CDR1 GTSNPN and CDR2 SVGIG (reference sequence). Together with reference TRBV30 and TRBJ2-7, the CDR3 gives the full variable domain: SQTIHQWPATLVQPVGSPLSLECTVEGTSNPNLYWYRQAAGRGLQLLFYSVGIGQISSEVPQNLSASRPQDRQFILSSKKLLLSDSGFYLCAWSRPTGLNEQYFGPGTRLTVT.

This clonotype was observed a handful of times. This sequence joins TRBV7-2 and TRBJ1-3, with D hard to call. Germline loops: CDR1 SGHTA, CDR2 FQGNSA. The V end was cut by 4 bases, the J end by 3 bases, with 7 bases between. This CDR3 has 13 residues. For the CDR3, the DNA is TGTGCCAGCAGCTCAACGCGTGGAAACACCATATATTTT. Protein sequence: CASSSTRGNTIYF.

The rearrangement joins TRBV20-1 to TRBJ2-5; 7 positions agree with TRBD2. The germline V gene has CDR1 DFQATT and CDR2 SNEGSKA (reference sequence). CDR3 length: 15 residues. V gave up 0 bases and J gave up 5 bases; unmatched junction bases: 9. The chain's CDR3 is CSARDRRLAVETQYF. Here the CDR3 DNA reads TGCAGTGCTAGAGATCGGCGACTAGCCGTGGAGACCCAGTACTTC.

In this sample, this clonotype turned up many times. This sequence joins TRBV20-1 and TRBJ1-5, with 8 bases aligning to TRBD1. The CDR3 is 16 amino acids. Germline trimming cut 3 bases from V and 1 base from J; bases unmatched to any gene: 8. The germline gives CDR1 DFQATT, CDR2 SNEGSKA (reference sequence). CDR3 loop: CSASSRGLWSNQPQHF. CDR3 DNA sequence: TGCAGTGCTAGTTCCAGGGGGCTCTGGAGCAATCAGCCCCAGCATTTT.

The CDR3 spells CASSVATKSADTQYF. The CDR3 nucleotides are TGTGCCAGCAGCGTAGCTACGAAATCGGCAGATACGCAGTATTTT. This chain joins TRBV9 and TRBJ2-3; D is unclear. Trimming removed 0 bases at V and 4 bases at J, with 12 bases between. This CDR3 has 15 amino acids. Germline-derived CDR1 and CDR2 are SGDLS and YYNGEE.

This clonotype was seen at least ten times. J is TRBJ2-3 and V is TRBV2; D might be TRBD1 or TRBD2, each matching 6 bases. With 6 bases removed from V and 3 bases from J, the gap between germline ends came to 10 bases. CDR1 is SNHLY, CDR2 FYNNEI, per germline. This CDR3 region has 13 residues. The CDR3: CASREGGTDTQYF. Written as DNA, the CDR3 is TGTGCCAGCAGAGAGGGGGGAACAGATACGCAGTATTTT.

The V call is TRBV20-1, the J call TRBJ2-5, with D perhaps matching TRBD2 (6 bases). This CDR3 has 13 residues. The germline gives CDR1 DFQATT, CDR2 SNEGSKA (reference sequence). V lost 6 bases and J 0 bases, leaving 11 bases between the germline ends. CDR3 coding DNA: TGCAGTGCGATGGGCGGGAACCAAGAGACCCAGTACTTC. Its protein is CSAMGGNQETQYF.

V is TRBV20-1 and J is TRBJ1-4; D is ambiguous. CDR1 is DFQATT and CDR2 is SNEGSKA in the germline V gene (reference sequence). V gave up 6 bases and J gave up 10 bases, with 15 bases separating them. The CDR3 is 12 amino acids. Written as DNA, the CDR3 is TGCAGTGCGCTACAGCGAGAAGCAAAACTGTTTTTT. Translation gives CSALQREAKLFF.

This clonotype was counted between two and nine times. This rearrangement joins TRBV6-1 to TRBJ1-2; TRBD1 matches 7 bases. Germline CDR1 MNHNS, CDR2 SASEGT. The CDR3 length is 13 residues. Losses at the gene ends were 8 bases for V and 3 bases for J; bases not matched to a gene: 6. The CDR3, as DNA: TGTGCCAGCGCCCGAACAGGGGACTATGGCTACACCTTC. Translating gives CASARTGDYGYTF.

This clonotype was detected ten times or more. In nucleotides, the CDR3 is TGTGCCAGCAGATATAGCGGGGGGCCCTACGAGCAGTACTTC. This sequence encodes CASRYSGGPYEQYF. The chain recombines TRBV7-2 with TRBJ2-7; 10 positions agree with TRBD2. This CDR3 spans 14 amino acids. Per the germline V gene, CDR1 is SGHTA and CDR2 is FQGNSA. Trimming took 6 bases from V and 2 from J; bases not matched to a gene: 4.

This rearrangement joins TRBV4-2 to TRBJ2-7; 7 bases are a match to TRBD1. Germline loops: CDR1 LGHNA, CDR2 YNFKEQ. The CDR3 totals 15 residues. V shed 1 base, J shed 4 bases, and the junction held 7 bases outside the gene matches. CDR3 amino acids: CASSQVGDSFYEQYF. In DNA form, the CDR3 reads TGTGCCAGCAGCCAAGTGGGGGACAGCTTTTACGAGCAGTACTTC.

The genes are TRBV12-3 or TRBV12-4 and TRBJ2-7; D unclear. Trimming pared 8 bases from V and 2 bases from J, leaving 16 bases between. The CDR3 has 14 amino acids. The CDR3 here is CASSSSLRAYEQYF. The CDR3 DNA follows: TGTGCCAGCTCCTCTTCCCTCCGGGCCTACGAGCAGTACTTC.

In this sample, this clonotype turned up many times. CDR3: CSAKRQMNTEAFF. The CDR3 region has the DNA TGCAGTGCCAAACGGCAAATGAACACTGAAGCTTTCTTT. V usage is TRBV20-1 and J usage is TRBJ1-1, with D unresolved. Between the trimmed V and J ends, which lost 6 bases and 0 bases, there was a span of 11 bases. The CDR3 totals 13 residues. The germline V gene has CDR1 DFQATT and CDR2 SNEGSKA (reference sequence).

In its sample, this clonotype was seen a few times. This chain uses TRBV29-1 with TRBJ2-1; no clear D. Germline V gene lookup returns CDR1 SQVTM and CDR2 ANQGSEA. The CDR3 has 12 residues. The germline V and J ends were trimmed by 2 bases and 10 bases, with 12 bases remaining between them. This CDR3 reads CSVELQVGEQFF. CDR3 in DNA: TGCAGCGTTGAATTGCAGGTTGGGGAGCAGTTCTTC.

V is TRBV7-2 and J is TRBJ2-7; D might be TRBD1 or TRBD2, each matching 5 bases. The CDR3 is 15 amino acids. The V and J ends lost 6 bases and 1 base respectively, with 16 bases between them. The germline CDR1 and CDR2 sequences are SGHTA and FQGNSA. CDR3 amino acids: CASSYGALDSYEQYF. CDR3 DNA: TGTGCCAGCAGTTACGGGGCATTAGATTCCTACGAGCAGTACTTC.

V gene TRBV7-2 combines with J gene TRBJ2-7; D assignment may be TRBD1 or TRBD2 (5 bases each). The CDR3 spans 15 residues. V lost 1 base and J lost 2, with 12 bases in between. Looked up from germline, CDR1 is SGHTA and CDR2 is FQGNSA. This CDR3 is CASSLVEGTPYEQYF. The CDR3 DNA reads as TGTGCCAGCAGCTTAGTTGAGGGGACCCCCTACGAGCAGTACTTC.

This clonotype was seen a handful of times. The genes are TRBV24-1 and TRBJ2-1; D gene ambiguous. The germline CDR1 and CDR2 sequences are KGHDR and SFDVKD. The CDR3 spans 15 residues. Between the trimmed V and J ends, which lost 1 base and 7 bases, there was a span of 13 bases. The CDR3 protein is CATSDFGSARNEQFF. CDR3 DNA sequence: TGTGCCACCAGTGATTTCGGCTCCGCCCGGAATGAGCAGTTCTTC.

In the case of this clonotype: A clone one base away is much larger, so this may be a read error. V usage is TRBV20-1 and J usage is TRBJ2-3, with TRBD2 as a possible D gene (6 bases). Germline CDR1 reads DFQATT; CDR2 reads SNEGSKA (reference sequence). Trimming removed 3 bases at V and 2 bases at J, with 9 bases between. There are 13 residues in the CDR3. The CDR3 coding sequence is TGCAGTGCTAGCGGGAGAGTCACAGATACGCAGTATTTT. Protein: CSASGRVTDTQYF.

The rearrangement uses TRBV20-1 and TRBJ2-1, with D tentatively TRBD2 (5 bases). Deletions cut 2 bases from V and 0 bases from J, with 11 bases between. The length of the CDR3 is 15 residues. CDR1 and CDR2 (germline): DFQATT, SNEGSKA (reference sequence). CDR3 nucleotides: TGCAGTGCTAGACGAGCGGACCGCTCCTACAATGAGCAGTTCTTC. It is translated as CSARRADRSYNEQFF.

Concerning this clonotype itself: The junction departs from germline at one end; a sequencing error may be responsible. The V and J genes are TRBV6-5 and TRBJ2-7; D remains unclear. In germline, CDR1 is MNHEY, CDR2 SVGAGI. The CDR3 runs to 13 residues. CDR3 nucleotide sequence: TGTGCCAGCAGTCACTCGAAGATCTCCGAGCAGTACTTC. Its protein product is CASSHSKISEQYF.

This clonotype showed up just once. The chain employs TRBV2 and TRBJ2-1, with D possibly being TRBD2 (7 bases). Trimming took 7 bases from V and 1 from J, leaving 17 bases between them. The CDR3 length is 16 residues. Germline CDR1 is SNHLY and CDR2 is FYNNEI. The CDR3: CASNDPGGRSYNEQFF. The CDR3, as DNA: TGTGCCAGCAATGACCCGGGGGGCCGGTCCTACAATGAGCAGTTCTTC.